A single sample is the source of the 26 T cell receptor beta chains below, sequenced in a study of T cell responses to AZD1222 COVID-19 vaccine (dated by TCRdb to the early 2020s). Library creation used the immunoSEQ multiplex PCR assay. The table was pulled from immuneACCESS by TCRdb, which kept in-frame rearrangements only. Such tables lose some clones; where checked, under half of the loss comes from unresolved V genes, and the rest has no known cause. Recorded for this sample are about 150,000 clones; 89% of them occurred a single time. In total, the top ten clones hold roughly 4.7% of the sample. The time point label corresponds to: baseline before first vaccination. The sample in question was peripheral blood, obtained on day 0 of AZD1222 vaccination. The origin of the receptors is an adult in good health.

The genes are TRBV6-2 or TRBV6-3 and TRBJ1-1; the D is unclear. CDR3 size: 12 residues. V was clipped by 2 bases and J by 10 bases, with 11 bases between them. CDR1 and CDR2 from the germline V gene are MNHEY and SVGEGT. The CDR3 DNA reads as TGTGCCAGCAGTTACCCGACCAACGCAGCTTTCTTT. Its protein product is CASSYPTNAAFF.

This sequence joins TRBV14 and TRBJ2-7; 10 bases fit TRBD2. This CDR3 spans 16 amino acids. In germline, CDR1 is SGHDN, CDR2 FVKESK. With 4 bases clipped from V and 3 bases from J, the junction kept 9 bases outside the gene matches. The CDR3 sequence is CASSLLAGGNFYEQYF. CDR3 DNA: TGTGCCAGCAGCCTGTTAGCGGGAGGAAACTTCTACGAGCAGTACTTC.

V gene TRBV28 combines with J gene TRBJ2-3; 8 bases are shared with TRBD2. V was clipped by 2 bases and J by 4 bases; unmatched bases: 5. From germline, CDR1 is MDHEN and CDR2 SYDVKM. CDR3 size: 15 residues. Written as DNA, the CDR3 is TGTGCCAGCAGTTTAGCAAGCGGGAGTCCAGATACGCAGTATTTT. Translating gives CASSLASGSPDTQYF. Supplemented by reference TRBV28 and TRBJ2-3, the full variable domain reads DVKVTQSSRYLVKRTGEKVFLECVQDMDHENMFWYRQDPGLGLRLIYFSYDVKMKEKGDIPEGYSVSREKKERFSLILESASTNQTSMYLCASSLASGSPDTQYFGPGTRLTVL.

With regard to this clone: The junction differs from germline at one of its ends, possibly a read error. The chain recombines TRBV29-1 with TRBJ1-1; D gene unclear. Germline lookup yields CDR1 SQVTM and CDR2 ANQGSEA. This CDR3 has 12 amino acids. The CDR3 loop is CSVEGWNSEAFF. Written as DNA, the CDR3 is TGCAGCGTTGAAGGGTGGAACTCTGAAGCTTTCTTT. Full variable domain (remainder filled in from reference TRBV29-1 and TRBJ1-1): SAVISQKPSRDICQRGTSLTIQCQVDSQVTMMFWYRQQPGQSLTLIATANQGSEATYESGFVIDKFPISRPNLTFSTLTVSNMSPEDSSIYLCSVEGWNSEAFFGQGTRLTVV.

The chain uses TRBV5-1 and TRBJ2-5, with 13 bases that match TRBD2. The CDR3 consists of 16 residues. Germline CDR1 SGHRS, CDR2 YFSETQ. V trimming: 2 bases; J trimming: 3 bases; junction bases outside the gene matches: 4. In DNA, the CDR3 is TGCGCCAGCAGCTTAACGACTAGCGGGAGGAAAGAGACCCAGTACTTC. Translating it yields CASSLTTSGRKETQYF.

J is TRBJ2-7 and V is TRBV27; 9 bases match TRBD2. The ends lost 6 bases at V and 2 bases at J; junction bases unmatched: 5. Germline V gene data show CDR1 as MNHEY and CDR2 as SMNVEV (reference sequence). This CDR3 has 14 amino acids. The CDR3 DNA is TGTGCCAGCAGAATAGCGGGAGAGGCCTACGAGCAGTACTTC. Its protein is CASRIAGEAYEQYF.

CDR3 bases: TGTGCCAGCAGCTTAAGCTTAACAGGGGCCTCCACAGATACGCAGTATTTT. Amino acids: CASSLSLTGASTDTQYF. The chain is built from TRBV7-9 and TRBJ2-3; 7 nucleotides align to TRBD1. This CDR3 has 17 residues. V was clipped by 2 bases and J by 2 bases; unmatched bases: 10. Germline lookup yields CDR1 SEHNR and CDR2 FQNEAQ (reference sequence).

The rearrangement uses TRBV28 and TRBJ1-1, with D unclear. The germline V gene has CDR1 MDHEN and CDR2 SYDVKM. The CDR3 is 14 amino acids. The ends were cut back, 7 bases at V and 1 base at J, with 13 bases in the middle. This CDR3 reads CASTRGGRNTEAFF. The CDR3 DNA is TGTGCCAGCACTCGAGGCGGTAGGAACACTGAAGCTTTCTTT.

The J gene is TRBJ1-1, the V gene TRBV6-2 or TRBV6-3; TRBD1 might be the D (5 bases). The V end lost 0 bases, the J end lost 0 bases, and 11 bases lay between the germline ends. The germline CDR1 and CDR2 sequences are MNHEY and SVGEGT. The CDR3 totals 16 residues. The CDR3 sequence is CASSYSRESMNTEAFF. The CDR3 nucleotides read TGTGCCAGCAGTTACTCCAGGGAATCCATGAACACTGAAGCTTTCTTT.

The chain has TRBV5-1 and TRBJ2-1, with 9 positions matching TRBD1. The CDR3 consists of 16 residues. Trimming took 3 bases from V and 3 from J; bases not matched to a gene: 7. Germline loops: CDR1 SGHRS, CDR2 YFSETQ. The CDR3: CASSSGQGSGYNEQFF. CDR3 bases: TGCGCCAGCAGCTCGGGACAGGGTTCGGGCTACAATGAGCAGTTCTTC.

The chain joins TRBV6-5 to TRBJ1-2; 7 bases match TRBD1. The CDR3 contains 15 residues. The trim removed 4 bases at V and 0 bases at J, leaving 5 bases unmatched. Per germline, CDR1 MNHEY and CDR2 SVGAGI. The chain's CDR3 is CASSSPTGTNYGYTF. CDR3 DNA sequence: TGTGCCAGCAGTTCCCCGACAGGGACTAACTATGGCTACACCTTC.

The genes are TRBV18 and TRBJ2-7, with unresolved D. V shed 0 bases and J shed 3 bases, with 12 bases lying between them. The germline CDR1 and CDR2 sequences are KGHSH and LQKENI. The CDR3 runs to 15 residues. CDR3 sequence: CASSPPGVLDYEQYF. In DNA form, the CDR3 reads TGTGCCAGCTCACCACCAGGCGTTCTAGACTACGAGCAGTACTTC. The full variable domain, with the rest looked up from reference TRBV18 and TRBJ2-7, is NAGVMQNPRHLVRRRGQEARLRCSPMKGHSHVYWYRQLPEEGLKFMVYLQKENIIDESGMPKERFSAEFPKEGPSILRIQQVVRGDSAAYFCASSPPGVLDYEQYFGPGTRLTVT.

The chain couples TRBV3-1 (or the pseudogene TRBV3-2) to TRBJ2-5, with 13 bases identical to TRBD2. The germline V gene encodes CDR1 LGHDT and CDR2 YNNKEL (reference sequence). The CDR3 runs to 15 residues. V lost 3 bases and J lost 6; bases outside the gene matches: 4. CDR3 DNA sequence: TGTGCCAGCAGCCAGACTAGCGGGAGGTTAAAGACCCAGTACTTC. Translated, it gives CASSQTSGRLKTQYF.

A single count supports this clone. This chain links TRBV19 with TRBJ1-4, with D possibly being TRBD1 (5 bases). The CDR3 length is 14 residues. Trimming stripped 8 bases from V and 0 bases from J, with 10 bases between. CDR1 is LNHDA, CDR2 SQIVND, per germline (reference sequence). The CDR3 DNA reads as TGTGCCAGTGCCAGGGTGGCAACTAATGAAAAACTGTTTTTT. Translating it yields CASARVATNEKLFF.

The V and J genes are TRBV27 and TRBJ1-6; unclear D gene. V dropped 6 bases and J dropped 0 bases, with 3 bases sitting between them. The CDR3 is 13 residues long. CDR1 and CDR2 (germline): MNHEY, SMNVEV (reference sequence). Here the CDR3 reads CASRLSYNSPLHF. CDR3 DNA sequence: TGTGCCAGCAGGCTCTCCTATAATTCACCCCTCCACTTT.

This clone was recorded once. The chain uses TRBV5-8 and TRBJ1-2, with a possible D match to TRBD1 (6 bases). The CDR3 is 15 amino acids. Deletions cut 4 bases from V and 6 bases from J, with 19 bases between. CDR1 and CDR2 from the germline V gene are SGHTS and YDEGEE. The CDR3 reads CASSHWTVTLNGYTF. CDR3 nucleotide sequence: TGTGCCAGCAGCCACTGGACAGTGACCTTAAATGGCTACACCTTC.

The chain combines TRBV28 with TRBJ2-4; 7 bases match TRBD1. CDR1 is MDHEN and CDR2 is SYDVKM in the germline V gene. The junction had 4 bases not matched to a gene; V was cut back by 6 bases and J by 2 bases. This CDR3 has 14 residues. The CDR3 reads CASSEGQSKNIQYF. CDR3 nucleotides: TGTGCCAGCAGCGAGGGACAGTCCAAAAACATTCAGTACTTC.

About this clone itself: The sample holds other DNA sequences that translate to the same CDR3. The chain uses TRBV6-5 and TRBJ2-1; 9 bases are a match to TRBD2. This CDR3 has 14 amino acids. CDR1 is MNHEY, CDR2 SVGAGI, per germline. V lost 5 bases to trimming and J lost 5 bases; unmatched junction nucleotides: 4. CDR3 in amino acids: CASSRTSADNEQFF. CDR3 DNA: TGTGCCAGCAGTCGGACTAGCGCGGACAATGAGCAGTTCTTC.

The gene calls are TRBV25-1 and TRBJ1-6, with D unresolved. CDR3 length: 13 residues. Trimming stripped 0 bases from V and 8 bases from J, with 5 bases between. CDR1 and CDR2 from the germline V gene are MGHDK and SYGVNS. The DNA for the CDR3 is TGTGCCAGCAGTGAATATTGGGATTCACCCCTCCACTTT. This gives the protein CASSEYWDSPLHF.

The chain has TRBV7-2 and TRBJ1-1; D unclear. The CDR3 has 15 residues. Germline V CDR1 and CDR2: SGHTA, FQGNSA. V was pared by 4 bases and J by 5 bases, with 17 bases between. The CDR3 DNA reads TGTGCCAGCAGCTACGCCCCGGGAAGTGGTACTGAAGCTTTCTTT. This translates into CASSYAPGSGTEAFF.

This chain links TRBV28 with TRBJ1-1, with D possibly TRBD1 on 6 matching bases. V was shortened by 2 bases and J by 9 bases, with 16 bases between the two germline ends. The CDR3 runs to 14 residues. Germline V gives CDR1 MDHEN, CDR2 SYDVKM. CDR3 nucleotides: TGTGCCAGCAGTTTAGGTTATGGGGGCTCGAAAGCTTTCTTT. Its protein is CASSLGYGGSKAFF.

This chain uses TRBV29-1 with TRBJ1-1; D is unclear. This CDR3 contains 11 residues. CDR1 and CDR2 from the germline V gene are SQVTM and ANQGSEA. V gave up 6 bases and J gave up 1 base, with 6 bases separating them. As DNA, the CDR3 is TGCAGCGTCTTCCAGAACACTGAAGCTTTCTTT. This translates into CSVFQNTEAFF.

This chain joins TRBV6-5 and TRBJ2-1; D not resolved. Germline V CDR1 and CDR2: MNHEY, SVGAGI. The V end was cut by 5 bases, the J end by 8 bases, with 13 bases between. The CDR3 sequence is 13 residues long. CDR3 sequence (DNA): TGTGCCAGCAGTCTAAAGGAGACGCATGAGCAGTTCTTC. This translates into CASSLKETHEQFF.

This sequence joins TRBV7-8 and TRBJ1-2, with D perhaps matching TRBD1 (5 bases). The CDR3 runs 16 residues. Germline V gives CDR1 SGHVS, CDR2 FQNEAQ. Trimming shortened V by 1 base and J by 2 bases, and 14 bases separated the two germline ends. The CDR3 coding sequence is TGTGCCAGCAGCTTAGTTTCCGGCAGGGTGAACTATGGCTACACCTTC. Translation gives CASSLVSGRVNYGYTF.

J is TRBJ2-6 and V is TRBV11-3; tentatively, D is TRBD1 (6 bases). V shed 5 bases and J shed 2 bases, with 13 bases lying between them. The length of the CDR3 is 16 residues. Germline CDR1 and CDR2: SGHNT and YENEEA. The CDR3 loop is CASSEQGLPGANVLTF. The CDR3 DNA sequence: TGTGCCAGCAGCGAGCAGGGGCTACCTGGGGCCAACGTCCTGACTTTC.

The chain has TRBV10-1 and TRBJ1-2; TRBD1 is a possible D gene (5 bases). Germline-derived CDR1 and CDR2 are WNHNN and SYGVQD (reference sequence). This CDR3 comprises 13 residues. V lost 1 base, J lost 4 bases, and 7 bases lay in between. The CDR3 DNA reads TGCGCCAGCAGTGAGTACAGGAGCTATGGCTACACCTTC. Translation: CASSEYRSYGYTF.